These 24 T cell receptor beta chains originate from one sample sequenced in a study of T cell responses to AZD1222 COVID-19 vaccine. Produced via immunoSEQ multiplex PCR; TCRdb's table is partial and in-frame only. Among about 140,000 clones listed, more than 75% were seen once. The sample consisted of peripheral blood, taken 28 days after the second AZD1222 dose. The receptors stem from an adult who received the AZD1222 COVID-19 vaccine.

This clone was observed a handful of times. The sample holds other DNA sequences that translate to the same CDR3. V and J are TRBV6-2 or TRBV6-3 and TRBJ2-7; D unclear. The length of the CDR3 is 10 residues. The germline CDR1 and CDR2 sequences are MNHEY and SVGEGT. V was pared by 5 bases and J by 4 bases, with 3 bases between. The DNA for the CDR3 is TGTGCCAGCAGTCGTTACGAGCAGTACTTC. Translation: CASSRYEQYF.

The chain has TRBV28 and TRBJ1-1; 7 positions agree with TRBD1. V gave up 7 bases and J gave up 10 bases; unmatched junction bases: 9. This CDR3 has 12 amino acids. The germline gives CDR1 MDHEN, CDR2 SYDVKM. The CDR3 DNA follows: TGTGCCAGCAAAGAGGGGGCCAGGGGAGCTTTCTTT. It specifies CASKEGARGAFF.

The chain uses TRBV7-9 and TRBJ2-6; 10 bases fit TRBD1. The V segment lost 5 bases and the J segment 2 bases; nucleotides outside the gene matches: 12. The CDR3 runs to 19 residues. The germline CDR1 and CDR2 sequences are SEHNR and FQNEAQ (reference sequence). For the CDR3, the DNA is TGTGCCAGCAGCGGTAAACCGGGACAGGGGAACGCTGGGGCCAACGTCCTGACTTTC. Translated: CASSGKPGQGNAGANVLTF. Supplemented by reference TRBV7-9 and TRBJ2-6, the full variable domain reads DTGVSQNPRHKITKRGQNVTFRCDPISEHNRLYWYRQTLGQGPEFLTYFQNEAQLEKSRLLSDRFSAERPKGSFSTLEIQRTEQGDSAMYLCASSGKPGQGNAGANVLTFGAGSRLTVL.

J is TRBJ2-2 and V is TRBV11-3; TRBD1 is a possible D gene (7 bases). Germline V gene sequence: CDR1 SGHNT, CDR2 YENEEA. The CDR3 is 15 amino acids. With 3 bases removed from V and 5 bases from J, the gap between germline ends came to 13 bases. CDR3 sequence (DNA): TGTGCCAGCAGCTTGGGGGGACAGATGACCGGGGAGCTGTTTTTT. Its protein product is CASSLGGQMTGELFF.

The chain is built from TRBV5-1 and TRBJ1-5, with D perhaps matching TRBD1 (6 bases). CDR1 is SGHRS, CDR2 YFSETQ, per germline. The length of the CDR3 is 15 residues. Trimming shortened V by 2 bases and J by 4 bases, and 13 bases separated the two germline ends. Here the CDR3 reads CASSFLAGANQPQHF. The CDR3 DNA reads as TGCGCCAGCAGCTTTCTTGCAGGGGCGAATCAGCCCCAGCATTTT.

Comment on this clone: A junction end diverges from the germline sequence, so it may reflect a read error. The J gene is TRBJ1-2, the V gene TRBV28; tentative D call: TRBD1 (6 bases). The CDR3 has 14 amino acids. CDR1 is MDHEN and CDR2 is SYDVKM in the germline V gene. CDR3 bases: TGTGCCAGCAGTCGGACAGCCTCTAAGTATGGCTACACCTTC. This sequence encodes CASSRTASKYGYTF.

The chain links TRBV4-1 to TRBJ2-7; D tentatively reads TRBD1 or TRBD2 (6 bases each). Germline V CDR1 and CDR2: MGHRA, YSYEKL. This CDR3 is 15 amino acids long. The V end was cut by 1 base, the J end by 4 bases, with 14 bases between. The CDR3 sequence: CASSQGIGGIYEQYF. CDR3 DNA: TGCGCCAGCAGCCAAGGTATAGGGGGGATTTACGAGCAGTACTTC.

The chain employs TRBV19 and TRBJ1-5; maybe TRBD1 (5 bases). The CDR3 is 14 amino acids. V was pared by 6 bases and J by 3 bases, with 12 bases between. Germline values: CDR1 LNHDA, CDR2 SQIVND (reference sequence). CDR3 sequence: CASRVGLINQPQHF. The CDR3 DNA is TGTGCCAGTAGGGTGGGACTGATCAATCAGCCCCAGCATTTT.

The chain uses TRBV27 and TRBJ1-2, with a weak D call TRBD1 (6 bases). CDR1 and CDR2 from the germline V gene are MNHEY and SMNVEV (reference sequence). Trimming removed 5 bases from V and 0 bases from J, with 28 bases in between. The CDR3 loop spans 20 amino acids. The CDR3: CASSPQTFPTGIASNYGYTF. Here the CDR3 DNA reads TGTGCCAGCAGTCCACAAACCTTTCCCACAGGGATTGCCTCTAACTATGGCTACACCTTC.

The sample holds a few counts of this clone. The chain carries TRBV29-1 and TRBJ1-5; D not resolved. The CDR3 sequence is 13 residues long. Germline CDR1 reads SQVTM; CDR2 reads ANQGSEA. Trimming took 4 bases from V and 3 from J, leaving 10 bases between them. CDR3: CSVVYTANQPQHF. DNA for the CDR3: TGCAGCGTTGTGTACACGGCCAATCAGCCCCAGCATTTT.

This rearrangement joins TRBV11-3 to TRBJ1-2, with D possibly being TRBD1 (5 bases). The V gene lost 4 bases and the J gene lost 8 bases, with 11 bases spanning the gap. Looked up from germline, CDR1 is SGHNT and CDR2 is YENEEA. The CDR3 spans 12 residues. The CDR3 loop is CASSSGEGGYTF. CDR3 bases: TGTGCCAGCAGCTCGGGGGAGGGCGGCTACACCTTC.

The rearrangement joins TRBV11-3 to TRBJ2-3; no definite D call. This CDR3 comprises 16 residues. Trimming took off 1 base at V and 1 base at J, with 12 bases between the two ends. CDR1 is SGHNT and CDR2 is YENEEA in the germline V gene. CDR3 bases: TGTGCCAGCAGCTTAGTACGACGGAGACGCACAGATACGCAGTATTTT. Amino acids: CASSLVRRRRTDTQYF.

There are a few counts of this clone. The V gene is TRBV12-3 or TRBV12-4, the J gene TRBJ2-2; unclear D gene. Trimming removed 6 bases from V and 4 bases from J, with 9 bases in between. The CDR3 runs to 13 residues. CDR3 loop: CASSLRTTGELFF. CDR3 nucleotide sequence: TGTGCCAGCAGCCTTAGAACCACCGGGGAGCTGTTTTTT.

This chain uses TRBV3-1 (or the pseudogene TRBV3-2) with TRBJ2-5, with 7 bases that match TRBD2. The CDR3 sequence is 14 residues long. The V segment lost 2 bases and the J segment 3 bases; nucleotides outside the gene matches: 3. Germline assignment: CDR1 LGHDT and CDR2 YNNKEL (reference sequence). In nucleotides, the CDR3 is TGTGCCAGCAGCCAATGGGCGGGGGAAGAGACCCAGTACTTC. Amino acids: CASSQWAGEETQYF.

In DNA form, the CDR3 reads TGTGCCAGCAGCCGCAGAAGCTCCTATAATTCACCCCTCCACTTT. It translates to CASSRRSSYNSPLHF. The chain couples TRBV2 to TRBJ1-6; the D is unclear. The CDR3 is 15 amino acids. Germline V gene sequence: CDR1 SNHLY, CDR2 FYNNEI. V lost 6 bases, J lost 0 bases, and 9 bases lay in between. Supplemented by reference TRBV2 and TRBJ1-6, the full variable domain reads EPEVTQTPSHQVTQMGQEVILRCVPISNHLYFYWYRQILGQKVEFLVSFYNNEISEKSEIFDDQFSVERPDGSNFTLKIRSTKLEDSAMYFCASSRRSSYNSPLHFGNGTRLTVT.

The chain combines TRBV21-1 with TRBJ2-1; whether TRBD1, the table's D call, matches the DNA was not checked. TRBV21-1 is given as a pseudogene. The CDR3 length is 15 residues. The DNA of the CDR3 is TGTGCCAGCAGCAAAGGACAGTTTGGCTACAATGAGCAGTTCTTC. The encoded protein is CASSKGQFGYNEQFF.

The chain has TRBV24-1 and TRBJ2-3; 7 bases fit TRBD1. The CDR3 consists of 17 residues. Germline loops: CDR1 KGHDR, CDR2 SFDVKD. With V trimmed by 2 bases and J by 2 bases, 9 bases remained unmatched. CDR3 sequence (DNA): TGTGCCACCAGTGATTGGGGACAGCCGGATTACACAGATACGCAGTATTTT. Encoded protein: CATSDWGQPDYTDTQYF.

The chain combines TRBV15 with TRBJ1-2; 10 bases are shared with TRBD1. This CDR3 is 14 amino acids long. Germline lookup yields CDR1 LNHNV and CDR2 YYDKDF (reference sequence). With V trimmed by 3 bases and J by 4 bases, 2 bases remained unmatched. CDR3 sequence reads: CATSRWTGGYGYTF. As DNA, the CDR3 is TGTGCCACCAGCAGGTGGACAGGGGGCTATGGCTACACCTTC.

This chain links TRBV5-6 with TRBJ2-1; 10 nucleotides line up with TRBD1. The V and J ends lost 4 bases and 6 bases, in that order; junction bases with no gene match: 4. The CDR3 loop spans 14 amino acids. Germline-derived CDR1 and CDR2 are SGHDT and YYEEEE. Written as DNA, the CDR3 is TGTGCCAGCAGCCCGCGGACAGGGGGCAATGAGCAGTTCTTC. Translation: CASSPRTGGNEQFF.

The chain carries TRBV7-2 and TRBJ1-1; no clear D. Trimming cost V 2 bases and J 11 bases, with 21 bases left between them. CDR3 length: 15 residues. Germline values: CDR1 SGHTA, CDR2 FQGNSA. In nucleotides, the CDR3 is TGTGCCAGCAGCTTACGCGTGGGGTATGGAAACGTGGCTTTCTTT. Residues: CASSLRVGYGNVAFF.

The chain has TRBV5-6 and TRBJ2-1; D gene uncertain. The germline V and J ends were trimmed by 4 bases and 4 bases, with 9 bases remaining between them. CDR3 length equals 13 residues. Germline assignment: CDR1 SGHDT and CDR2 YYEEEE. The CDR3, as DNA: TGTGCCAGCAGCCGGGTCTCGTACAATGAGCAGTTCTTC. It encodes CASSRVSYNEQFF.

V and J are TRBV7-3 and TRBJ2-1; 10 nucleotides match TRBD2. V dropped 0 bases and J dropped 4; count of bases not matched to a gene: 0. CDR1 and CDR2 from the germline V gene are SGHTA and FQGTGA. There are 15 residues in the CDR3. In DNA form, the CDR3 reads TGTGCCAGCAGCTTAACTAGCGGGGGGTACAATGAGCAGTTCTTC. Translation: CASSLTSGGYNEQFF.

This rearrangement joins TRBV5-4 to TRBJ1-1; a weak D match, TRBD1 (5 bases). Per the germline V gene, CDR1 is SGHNT and CDR2 is YYREEE (reference sequence). The length of the CDR3 is 12 residues. V dropped 10 bases and J dropped 1 base, with 11 bases sitting between them. CDR3 bases: TGTGCCGTAGAGACAGAGAACACTGAAGCTTTCTTT. This sequence encodes CAVETENTEAFF.

The chain joins TRBV11-2 to TRBJ2-7; TRBD1 matches 9 bases. V trimming: 8 bases; J trimming: 5 bases; junction bases outside the gene matches: 13. CDR1 and CDR2 (germline): SGHAT, FQNNGV. The CDR3 contains 15 residues. The CDR3 reads CASFGGQGLLNEQYF. CDR3 in DNA: TGTGCCAGCTTCGGGGGACAGGGCCTTTTGAACGAGCAGTACTTC.